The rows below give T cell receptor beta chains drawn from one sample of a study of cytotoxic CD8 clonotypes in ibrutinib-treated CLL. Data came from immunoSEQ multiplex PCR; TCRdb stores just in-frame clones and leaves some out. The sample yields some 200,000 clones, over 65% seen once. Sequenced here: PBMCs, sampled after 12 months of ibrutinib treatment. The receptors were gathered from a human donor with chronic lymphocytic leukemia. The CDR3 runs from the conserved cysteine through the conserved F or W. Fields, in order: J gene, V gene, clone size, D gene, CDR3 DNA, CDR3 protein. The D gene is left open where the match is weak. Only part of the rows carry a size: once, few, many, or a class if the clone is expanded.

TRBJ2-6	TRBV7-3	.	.	TGTGCCAGCAGCTTTTATATCCGGGGACTGACCTCTGGGGCCAACGTCCTGACTTTC	CASSFYIRGLTSGANVLTF
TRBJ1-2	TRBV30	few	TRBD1	TGTGCCTGGAGACGAATCACCCCACAGGGGGACATTAACTATGGCTACACCTTC	CAWRRITPQGDINYGYTF
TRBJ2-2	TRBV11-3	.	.	TGTGCCAGCAGCTACCGCCCCGGTGGCACCGGGGAGCTGTTTTTT	CASSYRPGGTGELFF
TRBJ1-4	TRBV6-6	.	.	TGTGCCAGCAGTTACCGAGATGAAAAACTGTTTTTT	CASSYRDEKLFF
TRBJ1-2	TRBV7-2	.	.	TGTGCCAGCAGCTTAGGAGCTAACTATGGCTACACCTTC	CASSLGANYGYTF
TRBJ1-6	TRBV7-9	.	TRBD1	TGTGCCAGCAGCCCAACTACAGGGGGAGGGAATTCACCCCTCCACTTT	CASSPTTGGGNSPLHF
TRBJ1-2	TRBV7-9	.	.	TGTGCCAGCAGGCCCGGGACCACCTATGGCTACACCTTC	CASRPGTTYGYTF
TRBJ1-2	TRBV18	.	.	TGTGCCAGCTCATTGAGTCGGGAAGGCTACACCTTC	CASSLSREGYTF
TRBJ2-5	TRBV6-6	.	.	TGTGCCAGCAGTTATAAGACGAGCCAAGAGACCCAGTACTTC	CASSYKTSQETQYF
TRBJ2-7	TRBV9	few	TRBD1	TGTGCCAGCAGCGTCGACGGGACAGGGACGACGCAGTACTTC	CASSVDGTGTTQYF
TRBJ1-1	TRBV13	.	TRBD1	TGTGCCAGCAGCCTATACCGGGACAGGGAATGGACTGAAGCTTTCTTT	CASSLYRDREWTEAFF
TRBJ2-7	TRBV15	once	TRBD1	TGTGCCACCAGCAGAGGTACAGGGGGGAGCTCCTACGAGCAGTACTTC	CATSRGTGGSSYEQYF
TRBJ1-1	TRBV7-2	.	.	TGTGCCAGCAGGAACACTAGGAAGAACACTGAAGCTTTCTTT	CASRNTRKNTEAFF
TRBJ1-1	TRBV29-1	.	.	TGCAGCGTTGTTCTGAACACTGAAGCTTTCTTT	CSVVLNTEAFF
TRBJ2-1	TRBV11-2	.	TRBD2	TGTGCCAGCAGCTTAGATCGGGGGGTGTCGCGGCAGTTCTTC	CASSLDRGVSRQFF
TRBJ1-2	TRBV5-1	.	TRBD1	TGCGCCAGCAGCTTGCCAGGGGGCTATGGCTACACCTTC	CASSLPGGYGYTF
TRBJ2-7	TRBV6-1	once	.	TGTGCCCCTTCGGGGAGCCCTTTTAGGGCCGAGCAGTACTTC	CAPSGSPFRAEQYF
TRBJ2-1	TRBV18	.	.	TGTGCCAGCTCACCGAGTTACAGCTCCTACAATGAGCAGTTCTTC	CASSPSYSSYNEQFF
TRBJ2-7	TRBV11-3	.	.	TGTGCCAGCAGCCCCGGGACTCTATCAACCTACGAGCAGTACTTC	CASSPGTLSTYEQYF
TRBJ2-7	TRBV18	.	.	TGTGCCAGCTCACCACCGGGGTCCTACGAGCAGTACTTC	CASSPPGSYEQYF
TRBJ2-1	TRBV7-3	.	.	TGTGCCAGCAGCTTAGCCGGGGGAGGTTTGGAGCAGTTCTTC	CASSLAGGGLEQFF
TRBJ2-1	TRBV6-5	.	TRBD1	TGTGCCAGCAGTTCCGGGACAGAGAATGAGCAGTTCTTC	CASSSGTENEQFF
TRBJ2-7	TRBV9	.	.	TGTGCCAGCAGCGTGACAGAAAGCTACGAGCAGTACTTC	CASSVTESYEQYF
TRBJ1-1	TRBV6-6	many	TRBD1	TGTGCCAGCACCCGGGACAGGTGGCTAACACCCGGTGAAGCTTTCTTT	CASTRDRWLTPGEAFF
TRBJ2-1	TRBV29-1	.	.	TGCAGCGTTGAAGCGGGGTTATACAATGAGCAGTTCTTC	CSVEAGLYNEQFF
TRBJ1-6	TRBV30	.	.	TGTGCCTGGAGAAAACTCGACGGTAGCTCCTATAATTCACCCCTCCACTTT	CAWRKLDGSSYNSPLHF
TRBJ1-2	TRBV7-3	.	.	TGTGCCAGCACGGAAGGAGGCAACCTCCTTAATGGCTACACCTTC	CASTEGGNLLNGYTF
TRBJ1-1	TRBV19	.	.	TGTGCCAGTACCCCCTGGGTAGTCTTGAACACTGAAGCTTTCTTT	CASTPWVVLNTEAFF